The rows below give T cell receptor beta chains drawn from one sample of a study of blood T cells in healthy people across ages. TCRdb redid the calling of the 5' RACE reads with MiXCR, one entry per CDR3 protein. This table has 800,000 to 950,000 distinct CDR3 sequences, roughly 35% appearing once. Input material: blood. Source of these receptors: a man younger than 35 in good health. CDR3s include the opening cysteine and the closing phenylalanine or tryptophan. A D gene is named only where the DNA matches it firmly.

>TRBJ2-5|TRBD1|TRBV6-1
CASTPGQGTLYQETRYF
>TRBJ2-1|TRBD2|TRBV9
CASSVPSGHEQFF
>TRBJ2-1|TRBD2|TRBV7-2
CASSHRASGGAYNEQFF
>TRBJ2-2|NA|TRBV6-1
CASSEFVRQRTGELFF
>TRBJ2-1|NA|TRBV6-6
CASHSFPQFF
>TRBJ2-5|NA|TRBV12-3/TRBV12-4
CASSLGMASEYGETQYF
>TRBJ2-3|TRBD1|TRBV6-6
CASSYQSDRGFKDTQYF
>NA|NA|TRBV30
CAWSVGLFYEQYF
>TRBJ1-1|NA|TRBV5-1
CASSSGGGNTEAFF
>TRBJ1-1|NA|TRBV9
CASSGLRSTEAFF
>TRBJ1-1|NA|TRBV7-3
CASSQNRQDTEAFF
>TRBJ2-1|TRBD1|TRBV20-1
CSARNRTGGHEQFF
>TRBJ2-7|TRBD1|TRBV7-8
CASSLGDRDDEQYF
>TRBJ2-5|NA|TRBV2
CASSDAWSRGTQETQYF
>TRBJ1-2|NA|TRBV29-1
CSVVGLGARGYTF
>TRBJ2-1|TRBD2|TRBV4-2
CASSQETSGGAEEQFF
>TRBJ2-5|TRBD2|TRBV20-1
CSAGFRREEETQYF
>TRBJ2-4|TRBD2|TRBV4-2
CASSQALAGTLAKNIQYF
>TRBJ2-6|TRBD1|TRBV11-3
CASSLGTGSSGANVLTF
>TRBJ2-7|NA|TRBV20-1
CSAREVYATYEQYF
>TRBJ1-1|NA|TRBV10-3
CAISELGTEAFF
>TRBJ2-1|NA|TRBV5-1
CASSLGTFGDEQFF
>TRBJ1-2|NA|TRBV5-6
CASSFETDRSYTF
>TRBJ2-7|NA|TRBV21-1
CASSKDTSSSYEQYF
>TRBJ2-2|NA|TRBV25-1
CASSLISTGELFF
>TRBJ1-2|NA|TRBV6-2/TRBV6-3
CASSPIFGSAESGYTF
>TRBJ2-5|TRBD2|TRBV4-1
CASSQDMGLAGGRETQYF
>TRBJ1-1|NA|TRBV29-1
CSVEDLADLGFGAFF
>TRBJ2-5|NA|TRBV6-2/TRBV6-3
CASSYLGGVRETQYF
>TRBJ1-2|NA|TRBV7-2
CASRGGTRGYTF
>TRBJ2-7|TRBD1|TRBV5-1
CASSLSPTGSNEQYF